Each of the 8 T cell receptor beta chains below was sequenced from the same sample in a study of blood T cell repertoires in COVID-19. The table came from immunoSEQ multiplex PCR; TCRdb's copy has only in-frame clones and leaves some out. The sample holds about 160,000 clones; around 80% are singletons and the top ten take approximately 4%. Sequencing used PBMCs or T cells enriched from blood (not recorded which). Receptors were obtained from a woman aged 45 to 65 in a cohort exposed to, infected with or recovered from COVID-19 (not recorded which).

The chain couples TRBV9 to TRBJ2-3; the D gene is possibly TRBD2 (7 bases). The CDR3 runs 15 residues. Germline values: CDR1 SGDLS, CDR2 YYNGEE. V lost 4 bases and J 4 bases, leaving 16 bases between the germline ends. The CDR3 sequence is CASSLHEGGADTQYF. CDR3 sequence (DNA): TGTGCCAGCAGCCTCCACGAGGGGGGGGCAGATACGCAGTATTTT. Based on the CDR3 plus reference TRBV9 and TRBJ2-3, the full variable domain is DSGVTQTPKHLITATGQRVTLRCSPRSGDLSVYWYQQSLDQGLQFLIQYYNGEERAKGNILERFSAQQFPDLHSELNLSSLELGDSALYFCASSLHEGGADTQYFGPGTRLTVL.

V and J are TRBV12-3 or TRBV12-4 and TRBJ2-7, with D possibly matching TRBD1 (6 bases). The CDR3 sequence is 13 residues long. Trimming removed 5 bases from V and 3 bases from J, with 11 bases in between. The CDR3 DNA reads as TGTGCCAGCAGTCCGGGACACAACTACGAGCAGTACTTC. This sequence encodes CASSPGHNYEQYF.

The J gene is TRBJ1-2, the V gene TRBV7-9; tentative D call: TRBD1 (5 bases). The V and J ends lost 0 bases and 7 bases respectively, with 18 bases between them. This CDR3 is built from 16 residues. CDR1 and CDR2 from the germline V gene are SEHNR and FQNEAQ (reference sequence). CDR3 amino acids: CASSLAIGRGLGGYTF. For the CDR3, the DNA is TGTGCCAGCAGCTTAGCCATTGGAAGGGGATTAGGTGGCTACACCTTC.

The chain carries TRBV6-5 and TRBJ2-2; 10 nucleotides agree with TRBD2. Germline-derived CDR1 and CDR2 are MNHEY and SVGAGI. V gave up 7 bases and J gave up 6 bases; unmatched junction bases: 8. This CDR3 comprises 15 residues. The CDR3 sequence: CASNQAGGRSGELFF. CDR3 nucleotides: TGTGCCAGCAACCAAGCGGGGGGGCGATCCGGGGAGCTGTTTTTT.

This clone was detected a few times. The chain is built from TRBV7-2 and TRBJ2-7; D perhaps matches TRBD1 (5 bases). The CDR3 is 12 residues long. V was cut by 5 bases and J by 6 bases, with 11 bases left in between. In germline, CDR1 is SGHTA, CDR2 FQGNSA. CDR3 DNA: TGTGCCAGCAGCCGAGACAGAGTCGAGCAGTACTTC. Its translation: CASSRDRVEQYF.

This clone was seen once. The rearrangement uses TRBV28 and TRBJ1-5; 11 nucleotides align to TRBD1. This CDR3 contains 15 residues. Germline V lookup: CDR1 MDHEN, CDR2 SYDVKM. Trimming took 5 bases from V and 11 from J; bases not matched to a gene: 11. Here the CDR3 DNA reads TGTGCCAGCAGTCCCCGGGACAGGGGGACTTCGGCCCAGCATTTT. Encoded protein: CASSPRDRGTSAQHF.

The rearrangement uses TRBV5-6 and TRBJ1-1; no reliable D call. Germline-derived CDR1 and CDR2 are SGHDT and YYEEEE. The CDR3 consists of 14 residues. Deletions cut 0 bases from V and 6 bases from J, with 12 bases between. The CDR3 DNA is TGTGCCAGCAGCTTGGCTCGGGGATCCGCTGAAGCTTTCTTT. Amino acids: CASSLARGSAEAFF.

In DNA, the CDR3 is TGTGCCACCAGTGCCGGCCAAGAGACCCAGTACTTC. Residues: CATSAGQETQYF. The rearrangement uses TRBV24-1 and TRBJ2-5; D is uncertain. Germline V CDR1 and CDR2: KGHDR, SFDVKD. V was shortened by 5 bases and J by 1 base, with 4 bases between the two germline ends. The CDR3 totals 12 residues.